This record covers a single T cell receptor (beta chain). Its antigen is currently unknown. Donors consisted of healthy bone marrow donors. Unrecorded immune exposures were likely, despite nominal health at sampling. Primers: 60 Vbeta forward and 13 Jbeta reverse. Libraries were prepared by immunoSEQ multiplex PCR; TCRdb keeps only in-frame clonotypes and omits some of them. In the table there are about 160,000 clones, 80% to 90% of which are singletons. This entry belongs to a study of cytomegalovirus exposure and HLA in healthy donors. Whole-study context: Early released data comprised some 85 million unique TCRs from HLA-typed donors. Study-wide findings and caveats: Association with HLA alleles at 0.05 false discovery rate was found for some 18,000 TCR beta sequences in a later analysis.

The CDR3 has 14 amino acids. Germline CDR1 is SQVTM and CDR2 is ANQGSEA. The chain joins TRBV29-1 to TRBJ2-5; D perhaps matches TRBD2 (6 bases). The J call is uncertain, as TRBJ2-7 better fits the DNA end. The material sequenced was PBMCs. The sequence derives from a man aged 50 or older in good health and CMV-seropositive. The DNA for the CDR3 is TGCAGCGTCTGGAAGGAGGGAACCCCCTACGAGCAGTACTTC. It is translated as CSVWKEGTPYEQYF.